Included here is one TCR beta chain sequence, with context. It lacks a known antigen. Qualities for individual bases were not recorded, and no much larger clone is one base off. The data belong to a study of cytomegalovirus exposure and HLA in healthy donors (dated by TCRdb to 2017 to 2019). For context, the study as a whole: According to a later analysis, one platform produced both the approximately 110 validation repertoires and the approximately 670 repertoires of the first cohort. The study aimed to test whether cataloging public T cell receptors could reveal signatures of past pathogen exposure. A separate validation cohort of approximately 130 different subjects was used in addition to the 666-subject first cohort. The study combined high-throughput TCR immunosequencing, statistical association of individual TCRs with disease status, and machine learning to predict cytomegalovirus infection status.

The donors were included in the validation cohort of 130 or so subjects, a group kept apart from the roughly 700-subject first cohort. Study-level results and caveats: The authors suggested that the approach could potentially be generalized to other disease states and immunological phenotypes. Cytomegalovirus status was reported to be diagnosed by the classifier with high specificity and sensitivity in both the original and validation cohorts. Across donors, most TCR sequences were observed very rarely, whereas some public TCRs were present in many individuals. A later analysis found that TCRs clustered in the first cohort also tended to co-occur in the 120 validation repertoires, with 94% of cluster scores above 0. In vitro tests confirmed that three of the cytomegalovirus-associated TCR beta chains recognize cytomegalovirus antigens. A later analysis had no HLA typing for the validation cohort, so co-occurrence there was scored across all 130 or so repertoires. A total of roughly 160 TCR beta chains were listed by the study as associated with cytomegalovirus.

Libraries were built with the immunoSEQ multiplex PCR assay. For the original study's pipeline: A statistical classification framework was developed to diagnose cytomegalovirus status using the catalog of TCR beta chain sequences. Drawn from immuneACCESS, this table holds only the in-frame rearrangements with V and J called that TCRdb kept. Clones are partly lost; checked studies trace under half to an unresolved V gene and leave the rest unexplained. Clone size and V and J calls were adopted from that table, with D and trimming inferred from the DNA. This sample is represented by under 300,000 clones; 90% of them were singletons. Roughly 0.4% of the sample belongs to the ten largest clones. From the cysteine through the phenylalanine, the CDR3 covers 14 amino acids. Solely the CDR3 DNA is kept, with 42 bases framed from the first base. The V and J ends are trimmed by 2 bases and 0 bases, leaving 7 bases between them. CDR1 and CDR2, per the germline V gene (reference sequence), are SEHNR and FQNEAQ.

The TCR comes from a woman under 30 in good health and CMV-seronegative. The chain joins TRBV7-9 to TRBJ1-1, with an unclear D gene assignment. Material for sequencing was PBMCs. The sequenced DNA is TGTGCCAGCAGCTTAACCGGTTTGAACACTGAAGCTTTCTTT. This yields the protein CASSLTGLNTEAFF.